This T cell receptor (beta chain) originates from a study of response to subunit inactivated influenza vaccine. Broader study findings: The authors suggested that every seasonal influenza vaccination recruits few new T cells.

As to this clonotype: Its matching antigen is unknown.

Via MiXCR, TCRdb re-called the RT-PCR reads, giving one row per CDR3 protein. Counted here are around 480,000 distinct CDR3 sequences, 16% occurring once; the ten biggest clones make up less than 4%. There are 12 residues in the CDR3. Germline CDR1 and CDR2: LGHDT and YNNKEL (reference sequence). The germline V and J ends were trimmed by 4 bases and 15 bases, with 16 bases remaining between them. This chain connects TRBV3-1 to TRBJ2-1, with D perhaps matching TRBD1 or TRBD2 (5 bases each). This clonotype was sampled from a man between 50 and 75 years old who received an inactivated influenza vaccine. The sample consisted of CD4+ T cells sorted from PBMCs, taken about 24 months after vaccination. The CDR3 reads CASSLGDRRLFF. The CDR3 DNA is TGTGCCAGCAGCCTGGGGGACCGACGTCTGTTCTTC.